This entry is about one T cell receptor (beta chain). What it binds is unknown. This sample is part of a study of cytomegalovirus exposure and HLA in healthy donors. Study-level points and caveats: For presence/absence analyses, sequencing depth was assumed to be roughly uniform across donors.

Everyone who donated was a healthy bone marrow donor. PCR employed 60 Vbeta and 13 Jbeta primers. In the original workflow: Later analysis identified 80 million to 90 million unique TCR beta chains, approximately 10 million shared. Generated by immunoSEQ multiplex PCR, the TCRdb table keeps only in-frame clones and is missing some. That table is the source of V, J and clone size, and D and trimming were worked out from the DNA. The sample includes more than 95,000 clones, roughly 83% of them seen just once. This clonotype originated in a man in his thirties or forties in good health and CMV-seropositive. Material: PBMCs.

CDR3 coding DNA: TGTGCCAGCAGCATATGGACAGGGAGCTCGGGGCCGACAGGCAACACCATATATTTT. Translating gives CASSIWTGSSGPTGNTIYF. The chain combines TRBV11-3 with TRBJ1-3; TRBD1 matches 8 bases. The CDR3 covers 19 residues. Trimming at V came to 5 bases and at J to 7 bases, leaving 22 bases not matched to a gene. CDR1 is SGHNT, CDR2 YENEEA, per germline.